These 18 T cell receptor beta chains were all obtained from the same sample, sequenced in a study of blood T cells in healthy people across ages. A second about 6 to 11 cycle PCR used barcoded and J-beta primers. MiXCR was run by TCRdb on the 5' RACE reads, yielding one entry per CDR3 protein. In the table there are about 1.8 million distinct CDR3 sequences, roughly 49% of which are singletons. The sequenced sample was blood. Receptors were obtained from a woman aged 40 to 55 in good health.

This clonotype came up a few times. The rearrangement joins TRBV20-1 to TRBJ2-5, with TRBD1 matching over 7 bases. V lost 2 bases to trimming and J lost 1 base; unmatched junction nucleotides: 4. The CDR3 extends over 14 amino acids. The germline V gene has CDR1 DFQATT and CDR2 SNEGSKA (reference sequence). The CDR3 spells CSARLDRVQETQYF. In DNA, the CDR3 is TGCAGTGCTAGATTAGACAGGGTCCAAGAGACCCAGTACTTC.

On this clonotype itself: One junction end does not reproduce the germline sequence, and a read error may be involved. The V gene is TRBV20-1, the J gene TRBJ2-7, with D perhaps TRBD2 (5 bases). The J call may be in error: the DNA end matches TRBJ2-5 better. This CDR3 contains 13 residues. Germline values: CDR1 DFQATT, CDR2 SNEGSKA (reference sequence). The CDR3 sequence is CSTRGPSQETQYF. CDR3 coding DNA: TGCAGTACTAGAGGCCCATCTCAAGAGACCCAGTACTTC.

The chain has TRBV3-1 and TRBJ2-5; TRBD2 agrees at 8 bases. Germline V CDR1 and CDR2: LGHDT, YNNKEL (reference sequence). The CDR3 extends over 14 amino acids. The J segment lost 5 bases and the V segment lost 4 bases, leaving 6 bases of the junction unmatched. This CDR3 is CASSRGSSGETQYF. The CDR3 coding sequence is TGTGCCAGCAGCCGCGGATCTAGCGGGGAGACCCAGTACTTC.

The V and J genes are TRBV5-1 and TRBJ2-3; 12 bases are shared with TRBD2. V lost 0 bases and J lost 2; bases outside the gene matches: 4. From germline, CDR1 is SGHRS and CDR2 YFSETQ. The CDR3 runs to 17 residues. The CDR3 region is CASSLGRTSGVTDTQYF. CDR3 coding DNA: TGCGCCAGCAGCTTGGGCCGGACTAGCGGGGTCACAGATACGCAGTATTTT.

This rearrangement joins TRBV12-3 or TRBV12-4 to TRBJ2-5; 9 bases map to TRBD1. The CDR3 spans 15 residues. The V and J ends lost 4 bases and 5 bases, in that order; junction bases with no gene match: 8. The CDR3 sequence is CASSSTGGTRETQYF. CDR3 DNA sequence: TGTGCCAGCAGTTCTACAGGGGGCACGAGGGAGACCCAGTACTTC.

A few counts support this clonotype. The V and J genes are TRBV7-6 and TRBJ2-3; D remains ambiguous. The CDR3 has 15 residues. Trimming took off 1 base at V and 2 bases at J, with 10 bases between the two ends. Germline lookup yields CDR1 SGHVS and CDR2 FNYEAQ. CDR3: CASSLEAEPTDTQYF. The CDR3, as DNA: TGTGCCAGCAGCTTAGAGGCGGAACCCACAGATACGCAGTATTTT.

The rearrangement uses TRBV4-3 and TRBJ2-7; D gene unclear. Deletions cut 2 bases from V and 0 bases from J, with 17 bases between. This CDR3 spans 17 amino acids. Germline lookup yields CDR1 LGHNA and CDR2 YSLEER. As DNA, the CDR3 is TGCGCCAGCAGCCAACCTCGCCGACGTTCCAGCTCCTACGAGCAGTACTTC. It encodes CASSQPRRRSSSYEQYF.

The chain has TRBV27 and TRBJ2-1, with D possibly matching TRBD2 (6 bases). Trimming pared 3 bases from V and 10 bases from J, leaving 13 bases between. CDR3 length: 13 amino acids. CDR1 and CDR2 from the germline V gene are MNHEY and SMNVEV (reference sequence). CDR3 DNA sequence: TGTGCCAGCAGTTTTTTTAGCGGCTACGAGCAGTTCTTC. Its protein is CASSFFSGYEQFF.

CDR3 nucleotide sequence: TGCAGTGCCCCCGACTCCAACTCCTACAATGAGCAGTTCTTC. It translates to CSAPDSNSYNEQFF. V gene TRBV20-1 combines with J gene TRBJ2-1; D is undetermined. Germline CDR1 and CDR2: DFQATT and SNEGSKA (reference sequence). The CDR3 totals 14 residues. Trimming took off 6 bases at V and 0 bases at J, with 12 bases between the two ends.

J is TRBJ2-3 and V is TRBV6-2 or TRBV6-3, with D possibly being TRBD1 or TRBD2 (6 bases each). V lost 5 bases and J lost 2, with 17 bases in between. The germline CDR1 and CDR2 sequences are MNHEY and SVGEGT. There are 16 residues in the CDR3. The CDR3 loop reads CASSPKLGGLTDTQYF. The CDR3 DNA sequence: TGTGCCAGCAGTCCCAAACTCGGGGGCCTCACAGATACGCAGTATTTT.

This clonotype occurred a few times. V and J are TRBV27 and TRBJ2-1; D is ambiguous. The CDR3 sequence is 14 residues long. Germline lookup yields CDR1 MNHEY and CDR2 SMNVEV (reference sequence). Trimming removed 6 bases at V and 8 bases at J, with 17 bases between. CDR3 coding DNA: TGTGCCAGCAGGACCAGGACCGGGTCTCATGAGCAGTTCTTC. Its translation is CASRTRTGSHEQFF.

The chain is built from TRBV7-9 and TRBJ2-7, with 9 positions matching TRBD1. The CDR3 is 15 amino acids. The V and J ends lost 5 bases and 2 bases, in that order; junction bases with no gene match: 7. Germline lookup yields CDR1 SEHNR and CDR2 FQNEAQ (reference sequence). The CDR3 loop is CASSTHRDRAYEQYF. In nucleotides, the CDR3 is TGTGCCAGCAGCACCCACCGGGACAGGGCCTACGAGCAGTACTTC.

This clonotype showed up just a few times. This chain uses TRBV28 with TRBJ2-4, with TRBD1 identical over 9 bases. The J call may be faulty, since TRBJ2-7 better matches the DNA end. Germline V gene lookup returns CDR1 MDHEN and CDR2 SYDVKM. This CDR3 comprises 16 residues. The CDR3 sequence: CASSPPGGTGRHEQYF. As DNA, the CDR3 is TGTGCCAGCAGTCCGCCTGGAGGGACAGGGAGACACGAGCAGTACTTC.

The rearrangement uses TRBV28 and TRBJ2-1; the D is unclear. Between the trimmed V and J ends, which lost 7 bases and 5 bases, there was a span of 18 bases. The CDR3 runs to 15 residues. Germline V CDR1 and CDR2: MDHEN, SYDVKM. The CDR3 bases are TGTGCCAGCACCGTAGCCGGGCAGATCAACAATGAGCAGTTCTTC. This translates into CASTVAGQINNEQFF.

The chain joins TRBV7-2 to TRBJ2-3; D might be TRBD2 (6 bases). Trimming took off 4 bases at V and 3 bases at J, with 17 bases between the two ends. Germline loops: CDR1 SGHTA, CDR2 FQGNSA. CDR3 length: 16 residues. CDR3 in DNA: TGTGCCAGCAGCTCTGGCTCGGGACTGGGGACAGATACGCAGTATTTT. This encodes CASSSGSGLGTDTQYF.

The CDR3 nucleotides are TGCGCCAGCAGCCAAGATTACAATGGAAACACCATATATTTT. Translated, it gives CASSQDYNGNTIYF. V usage is TRBV4-3 and J usage is TRBJ1-3; D uncertain. Trimming took 0 bases from V and 3 from J, leaving 6 bases between them. The germline CDR1 and CDR2 sequences are LGHNA and YSLEER. The CDR3 is made up of 14 amino acids.

The J gene is TRBJ2-5, the V gene TRBV4-1; tentatively, D is TRBD2 (6 bases). Deletions cut 0 bases from V and 2 bases from J, with 13 bases between. Germline CDR1 and CDR2: MGHRA and YSYEKL. CDR3 length equals 16 residues. For the CDR3, the DNA is TGCGCCAGCAGCCAAGATTTACGGGGGATTCAAGAGACCCAGTACTTC. Translating gives CASSQDLRGIQETQYF.

V usage is TRBV27 and J usage is TRBJ2-3; tentatively, D is TRBD1 (6 bases). CDR3 length: 17 residues. V lost 2 bases, J lost 5 bases, and 20 bases lay in between. The germline V gene has CDR1 MNHEY and CDR2 SMNVEV (reference sequence). CDR3 sequence: CASSLHSRGEFRDTQYF. Here the CDR3 DNA reads TGTGCCAGCAGTTTACACAGCAGGGGCGAATTCAGAGATACGCAGTATTTT.